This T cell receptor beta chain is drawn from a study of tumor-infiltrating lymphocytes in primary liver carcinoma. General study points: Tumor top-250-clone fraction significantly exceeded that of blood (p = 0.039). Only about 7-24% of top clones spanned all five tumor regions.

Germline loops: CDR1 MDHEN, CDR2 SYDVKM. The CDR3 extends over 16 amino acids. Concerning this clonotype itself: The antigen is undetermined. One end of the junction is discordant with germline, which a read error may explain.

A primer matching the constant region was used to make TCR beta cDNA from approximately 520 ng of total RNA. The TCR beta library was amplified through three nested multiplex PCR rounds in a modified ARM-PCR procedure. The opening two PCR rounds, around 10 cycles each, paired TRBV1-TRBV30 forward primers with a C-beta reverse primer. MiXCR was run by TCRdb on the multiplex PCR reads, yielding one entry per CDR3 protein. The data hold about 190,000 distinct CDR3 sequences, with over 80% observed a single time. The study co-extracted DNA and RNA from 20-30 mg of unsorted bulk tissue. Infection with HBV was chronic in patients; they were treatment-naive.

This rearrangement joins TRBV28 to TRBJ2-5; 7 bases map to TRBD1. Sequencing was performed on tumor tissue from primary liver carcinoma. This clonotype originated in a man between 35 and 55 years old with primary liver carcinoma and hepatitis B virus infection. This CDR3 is CARSSFYRQGQETQYF. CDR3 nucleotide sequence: TGTGCCCGCAGTTCATTCTACCGACAGGGCCAAGAGACCCAGTACTTC.